The source of this T cell receptor beta chain is a study of cytomegalovirus exposure and HLA in healthy donors. Researchers ran the PCR with 60 Vbeta and 13 Jbeta primers. Data came from immunoSEQ multiplex PCR; TCRdb stores just in-frame clones and leaves some out. In the table there are around 110,000 clones, over 80% of which are singletons. From germline, CDR1 is SGHVS and CDR2 FNYEAQ. The CDR3 contains 13 residues. With 1 base removed from V and 4 bases from J, the gap between germline ends came to 7 bases. Healthy donors of bone marrow made up the group. Notes on the study in general: In a later analysis, HLA-associated beta chains showed higher expansion and lower generation probabilities than comparable chains.

As to this clone: Its target is unknown.

The rearrangement links TRBV7-6 to TRBJ1-1; D is ambiguous. This clonotype was sampled from a man younger than 45 in good health and CMV-seropositive. Sequencing used PBMCs. The CDR3 is CASSLDEGTEAFF. In nucleotides, the CDR3 is TGTGCCAGCAGCTTAGACGAGGGCACTGAAGCTTTCTTT. The full variable domain, rest sourced from reference TRBV7-6 and TRBJ1-1, is GAGVSQSPRYKVTKRGQDVALRCDPISGHVSLYWYRQALGQGPEFLTYFNYEAQQDKSGLPNDRFSAERPEGSISTLTIQRTEQRDSAMYRCASSLDEGTEAFFGQGTRLTVV.